This entry concerns a single TCR beta chain. Cohort allocation depended upon clinical history that participants reported. Recovered status in Cohort 3 required two negative PCRs, clearance, or symptom resolution. Repertoires were generated with immunoSEQ multiplex PCR, while TCRdb's copy carries only in-frame clones and drops some. Of some 320,000 clones listed, approximately 87% are singletons. This specimen belongs to a study of blood T cell repertoires in COVID-19. Study summary: The study drew acute and convalescent COVID-19 samples from the United States, Italy and Spain.

The CDR3 spans 15 residues. Germline CDR1 and CDR2: LGHNA and YSLEER. The V gene lost 4 bases and the J gene lost 9 bases, with 16 bases spanning the gap. The source is a woman aged 25 to 39 who had recovered from COVID-19. The genes are TRBV4-3 and TRBJ1-6; D not certain. The sample comprised PBMCs or T cells enriched from blood (not recorded which). The CDR3 region is CASSLGFSGGSPLHF. DNA of the CDR3: TGCGCCAGCAGCCTAGGGTTTTCGGGAGGTTCACCCCTCCACTTT.